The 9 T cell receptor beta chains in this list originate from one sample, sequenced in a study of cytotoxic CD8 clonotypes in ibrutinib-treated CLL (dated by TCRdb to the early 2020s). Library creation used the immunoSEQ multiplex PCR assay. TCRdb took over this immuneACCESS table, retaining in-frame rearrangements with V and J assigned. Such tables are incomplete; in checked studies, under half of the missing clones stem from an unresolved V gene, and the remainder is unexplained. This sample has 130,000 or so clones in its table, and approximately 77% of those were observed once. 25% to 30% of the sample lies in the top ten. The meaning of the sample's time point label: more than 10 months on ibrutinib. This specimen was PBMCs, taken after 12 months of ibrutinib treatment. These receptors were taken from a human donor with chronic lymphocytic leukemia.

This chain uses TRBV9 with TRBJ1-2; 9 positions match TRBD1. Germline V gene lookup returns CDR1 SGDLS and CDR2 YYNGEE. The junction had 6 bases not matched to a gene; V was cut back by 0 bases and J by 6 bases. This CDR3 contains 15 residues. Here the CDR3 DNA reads TGTGCCAGCAGCGTAGCCACCGGGACAGGGCATGGCTACACCTTC. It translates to CASSVATGTGHGYTF.

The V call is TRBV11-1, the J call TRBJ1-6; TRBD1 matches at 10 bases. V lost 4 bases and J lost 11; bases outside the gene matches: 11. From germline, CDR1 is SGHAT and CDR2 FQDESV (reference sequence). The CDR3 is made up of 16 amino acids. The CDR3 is CASSYRPGQGRTPLHF. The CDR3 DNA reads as TGTGCCAGCAGCTACCGGCCGGGACAGGGGAGGACACCCCTCCACTTT.

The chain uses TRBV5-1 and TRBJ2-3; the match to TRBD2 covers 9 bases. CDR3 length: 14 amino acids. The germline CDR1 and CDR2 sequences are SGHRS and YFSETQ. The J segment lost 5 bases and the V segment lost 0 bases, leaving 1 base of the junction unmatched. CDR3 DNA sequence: TGCGCCAGCAGCTTGGTACTAGCGGGAGATACGCAGTATTTT. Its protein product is CASSLVLAGDTQYF.

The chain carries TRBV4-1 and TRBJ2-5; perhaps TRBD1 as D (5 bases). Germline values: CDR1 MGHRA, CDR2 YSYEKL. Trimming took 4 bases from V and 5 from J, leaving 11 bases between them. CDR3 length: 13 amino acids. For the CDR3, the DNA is TGCGCCAGCAGCCCCTTACCAGGGGAGACCCAGTACTTC. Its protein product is CASSPLPGETQYF.

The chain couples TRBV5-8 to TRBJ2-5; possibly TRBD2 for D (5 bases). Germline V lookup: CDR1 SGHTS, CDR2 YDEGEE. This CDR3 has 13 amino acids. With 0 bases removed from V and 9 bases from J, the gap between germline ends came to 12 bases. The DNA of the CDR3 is TGTGCCAGCAGCTTGGGAGGCCAGAGGGCCCAGTACTTC. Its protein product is CASSLGGQRAQYF.

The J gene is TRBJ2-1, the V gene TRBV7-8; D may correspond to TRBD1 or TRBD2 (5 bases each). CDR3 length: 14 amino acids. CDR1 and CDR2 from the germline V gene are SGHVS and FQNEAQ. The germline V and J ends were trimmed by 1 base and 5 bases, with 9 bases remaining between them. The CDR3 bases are TGTGCCAGCAGCTTAGGGGGGAAGAACAATGAGCAGTTCTTC. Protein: CASSLGGKNNEQFF.

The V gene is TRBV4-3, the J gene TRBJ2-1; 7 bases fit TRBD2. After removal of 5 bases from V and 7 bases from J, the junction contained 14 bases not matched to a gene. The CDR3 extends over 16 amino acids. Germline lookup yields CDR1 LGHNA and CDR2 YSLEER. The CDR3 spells CASSTRLAELKNEQFF. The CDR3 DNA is TGCGCCAGCAGCACGCGACTAGCAGAGCTAAAAAATGAGCAGTTCTTC.

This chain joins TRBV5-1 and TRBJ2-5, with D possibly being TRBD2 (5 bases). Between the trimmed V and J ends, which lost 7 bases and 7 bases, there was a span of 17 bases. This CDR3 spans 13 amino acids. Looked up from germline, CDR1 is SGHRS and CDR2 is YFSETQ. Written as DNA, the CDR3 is TGCGCCAGCGGACCTGACTTGGGGAGGACCCAGTACTTC. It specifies CASGPDLGRTQYF.

Here the CDR3 DNA reads TGTGCCAGCAGCTTCGGGGGGGCGAACAATGAGCAGTTCTTC. Its protein product is CASSFGGANNEQFF. This chain uses TRBV11-3 with TRBJ2-1; 8 bases align to TRBD2. The V segment lost 3 bases and the J segment 5 bases; nucleotides outside the gene matches: 3. This CDR3 is built from 14 residues. The germline CDR1 and CDR2 sequences are SGHNT and YENEEA. Full variable domain (remainder filled in from reference TRBV11-3 and TRBJ2-1): EAGVVQSPRYKIIEKKQPVAFWCNPISGHNTLYWYLQNLGQGPELLIRYENEEAVDDSQLPKDRFSAERLKGVDSTLKIQPAELGDSAVYLCASSFGGANNEQFFGPGTRLTVL.